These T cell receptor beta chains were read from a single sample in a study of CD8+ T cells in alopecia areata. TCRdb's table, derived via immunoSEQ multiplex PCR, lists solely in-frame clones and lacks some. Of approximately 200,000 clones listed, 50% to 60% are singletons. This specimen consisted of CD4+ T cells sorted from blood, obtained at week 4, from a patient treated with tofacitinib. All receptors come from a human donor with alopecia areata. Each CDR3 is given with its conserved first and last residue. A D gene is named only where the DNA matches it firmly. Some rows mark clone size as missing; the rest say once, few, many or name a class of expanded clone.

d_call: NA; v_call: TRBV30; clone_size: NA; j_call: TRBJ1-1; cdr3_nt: TGTGCCTGGAGAGGGACCGCTGAAGCTTTCTTT; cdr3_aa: CAWRGTAEAFF
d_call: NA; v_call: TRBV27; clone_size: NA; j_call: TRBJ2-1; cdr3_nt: TGTGCCAGCAGTTTATATTCACCCCCTGGTAGTGAGCAGTTCTTC; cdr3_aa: CASSLYSPPGSEQFF
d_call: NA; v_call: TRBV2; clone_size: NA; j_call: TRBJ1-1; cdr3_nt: TGTGCCAGCAGTGCTGAGACGTACACTGAAGCTTTCTTT; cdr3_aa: CASSAETYTEAFF
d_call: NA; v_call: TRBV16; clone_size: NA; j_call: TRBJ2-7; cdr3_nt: TGTGCCAGCAGCCAATTTAGGTCAGCCTACGAGCAGTACTTC; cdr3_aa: CASSQFRSAYEQYF
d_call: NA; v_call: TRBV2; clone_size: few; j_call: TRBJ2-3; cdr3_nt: TGTGCCAGCGGAATTAGAGAAATGTCCACAGATACGCAGTATTTT; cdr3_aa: CASGIREMSTDTQYF
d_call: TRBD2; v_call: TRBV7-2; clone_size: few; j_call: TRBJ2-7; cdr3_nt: TGTGCCAGCAGCTTAGGTGGACTAGCGGGAGTAGGCGAGCAGTACTTC; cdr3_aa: CASSLGGLAGVGEQYF
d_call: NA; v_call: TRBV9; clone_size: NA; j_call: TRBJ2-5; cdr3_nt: TGTGCCAGCAGCGCTAGTGCGGGAAGACAAGAGACCCAGTACTTC; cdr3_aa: CASSASAGRQETQYF
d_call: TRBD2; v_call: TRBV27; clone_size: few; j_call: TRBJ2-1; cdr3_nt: TGTGCCAGCAGTTTAAGGGGTGTGCTAGCGGGAGTGTCCAATGAGCAGTTCTTC; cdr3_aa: CASSLRGVLAGVSNEQFF
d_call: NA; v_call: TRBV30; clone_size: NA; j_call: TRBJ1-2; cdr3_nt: TGTGCCTGGAGTGGGACAGTCTATGGCTACACCTTC; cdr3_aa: CAWSGTVYGYTF
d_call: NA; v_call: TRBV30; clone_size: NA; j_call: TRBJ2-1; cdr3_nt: TGTGCCTGGAAGGAGCGGTTATGGAATGAGCAGTTCTTC; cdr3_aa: CAWKERLWNEQFF
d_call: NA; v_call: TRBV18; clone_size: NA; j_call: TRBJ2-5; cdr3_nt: TGTGCCAGCTCATCACGACAAGAGACCCAGTACTTC; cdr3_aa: CASSSRQETQYF
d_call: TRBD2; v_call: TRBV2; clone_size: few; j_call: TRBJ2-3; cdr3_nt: TGTGCCAGCAGTGAGGGTACTAGCGGGACTTCAGATACGCAGTATTTT; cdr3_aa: CASSEGTSGTSDTQYF
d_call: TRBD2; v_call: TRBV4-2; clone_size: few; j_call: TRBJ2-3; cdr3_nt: TGTGCCAGCAGCCAAGTCTTGACTAGCGTCTCCGATACGCAGTATTTT; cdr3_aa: CASSQVLTSVSDTQYF
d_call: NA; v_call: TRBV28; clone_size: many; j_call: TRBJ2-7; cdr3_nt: TGTGCCAGCAGTTTAAGGGGCGAGCAGTACTTC; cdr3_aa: CASSLRGEQYF
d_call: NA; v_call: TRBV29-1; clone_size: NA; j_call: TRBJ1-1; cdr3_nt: TGCAGCGCCCGCTCGGACACTGAAGCTTTCTTT; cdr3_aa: CSARSDTEAFF
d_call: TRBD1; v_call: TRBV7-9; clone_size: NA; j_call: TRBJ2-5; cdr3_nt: TGTGCCAGCAGCCCAGAGGGACAGAGAGAGACCCAGTACTTC; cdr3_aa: CASSPEGQRETQYF
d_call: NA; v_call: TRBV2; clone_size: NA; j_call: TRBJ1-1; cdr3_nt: TGTGCCAGCAAGGAGGGGACTGAAGCTTTCTTT; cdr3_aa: CASKEGTEAFF
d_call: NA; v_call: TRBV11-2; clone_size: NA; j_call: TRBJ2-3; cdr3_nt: TGTGCCAGCAGCCGCCTCGGGATTTATACGCAGTATTTT; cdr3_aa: CASSRLGIYTQYF
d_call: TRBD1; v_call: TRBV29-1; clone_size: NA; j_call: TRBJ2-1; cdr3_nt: TGCAGCGGATTAGGGACAGGACAAGCAGGAAGCTCCTACAATGAGCAGTTCTTC; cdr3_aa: CSGLGTGQAGSSYNEQFF
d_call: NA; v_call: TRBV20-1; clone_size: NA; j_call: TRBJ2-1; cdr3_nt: TGCAGTGCTGTCTCCTACAATGAGCAGTTCTTC; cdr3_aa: CSAVSYNEQFF
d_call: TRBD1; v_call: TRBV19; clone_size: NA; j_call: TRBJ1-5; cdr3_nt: TGTGCCAGTAGGAGACAGGGGGCCTCGGAACCCCAGCATTTT; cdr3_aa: CASRRQGASEPQHF
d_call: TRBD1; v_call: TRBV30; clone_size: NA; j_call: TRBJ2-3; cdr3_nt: TGTGCCTGGAGTGTGGAGACAGGGGGCTCGGATACGCAGTATTTT; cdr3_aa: CAWSVETGGSDTQYF
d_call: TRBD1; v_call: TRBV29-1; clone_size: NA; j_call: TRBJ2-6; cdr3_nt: TGCAGCATCGGACAGGGTGAAACTGGGGCCAACGTCCTGACTTTC; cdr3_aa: CSIGQGETGANVLTF
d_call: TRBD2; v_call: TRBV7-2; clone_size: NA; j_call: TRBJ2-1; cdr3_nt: TGTGCCAGCAGCTTAGATCTCGGGACTAGCGCGGGTGAGCAGTTCTTC; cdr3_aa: CASSLDLGTSAGEQFF
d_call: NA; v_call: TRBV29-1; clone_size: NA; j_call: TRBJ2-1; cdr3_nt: TGCAGCGTTGTCTTTCTGGGTGGGGGTGAGCAGTTCTTC; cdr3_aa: CSVVFLGGGEQFF
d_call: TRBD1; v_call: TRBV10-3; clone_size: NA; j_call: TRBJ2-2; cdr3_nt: TGTGCCATCAGCGCCGGGACAGGGGGGAACACCGGGGAGCTGTTTTTT; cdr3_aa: CAISAGTGGNTGELFF
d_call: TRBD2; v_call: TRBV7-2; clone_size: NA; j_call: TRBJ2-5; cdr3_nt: TGTGCCAGCAGCGGTAGCGGGGGCCCTTCCATAGAGACCCAGTACTTC; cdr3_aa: CASSGSGGPSIETQYF
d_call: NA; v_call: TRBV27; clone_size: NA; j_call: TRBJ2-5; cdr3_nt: TGTGCCAGCAGTTTATGGGGGTCCCAAGAGACCCAGTACTTC; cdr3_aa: CASSLWGSQETQYF
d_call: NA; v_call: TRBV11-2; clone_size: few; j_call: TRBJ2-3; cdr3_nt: TGTGCCAGCAGCACTACAGGGCGGGAAGATACGCAGTATTTT; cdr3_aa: CASSTTGREDTQYF
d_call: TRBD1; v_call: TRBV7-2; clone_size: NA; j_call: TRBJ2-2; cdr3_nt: TGTGCCAGCAGGAGGACAGGGGGCGGCACCGGGGAGCTGTTTTTT; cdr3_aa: CASRRTGGGTGELFF
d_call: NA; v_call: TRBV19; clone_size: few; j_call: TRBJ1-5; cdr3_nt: TGTGCCAGTAGTATCGCAGGGATCAATCAGCCCCAGCATTTT; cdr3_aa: CASSIAGINQPQHF
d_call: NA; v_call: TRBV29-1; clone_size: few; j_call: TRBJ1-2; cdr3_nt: TGCAGCGTTGATGTGGAAGGCTACACCTTC; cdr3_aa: CSVDVEGYTF
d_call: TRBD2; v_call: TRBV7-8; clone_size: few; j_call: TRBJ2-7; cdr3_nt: TGTGCCAGCAGCCCACGGACTAGCAAACCCTACGAGCAGTACTTC; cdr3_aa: CASSPRTSKPYEQYF
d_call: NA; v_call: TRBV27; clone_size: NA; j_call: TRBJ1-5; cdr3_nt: TGTGCCAGCAGTTCGAGCAGGGTGGGTCCCCAGCATTTT; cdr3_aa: CASSSSRVGPQHF
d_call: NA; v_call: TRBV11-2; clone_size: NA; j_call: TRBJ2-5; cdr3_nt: TGTGCCAGCAGCAAAACACGGGAGACCCAGTACTTC; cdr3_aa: CASSKTRETQYF
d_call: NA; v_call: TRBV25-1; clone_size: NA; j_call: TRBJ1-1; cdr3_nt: TGTGCCAGCAGTGAAACTCTGATAGTGGGGAACACTGAAGCTTTCTTT; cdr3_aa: CASSETLIVGNTEAFF
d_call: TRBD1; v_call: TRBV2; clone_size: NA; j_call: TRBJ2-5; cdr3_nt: TGTGCCAATACCCAGCGGGACAGGGGGATCCAAGAGACCCAGTACTTC; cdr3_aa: CANTQRDRGIQETQYF
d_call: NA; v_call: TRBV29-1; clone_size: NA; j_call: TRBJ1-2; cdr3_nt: TGCAGCGTTGGACCGGTTAACTATGGCTACACCTTC; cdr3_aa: CSVGPVNYGYTF
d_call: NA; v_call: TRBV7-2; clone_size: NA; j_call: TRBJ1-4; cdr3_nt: TGTGCCAGCAGCCCGACACGGAGCATTGCAACTAATGAAAAACTGTTTTTT; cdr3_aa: CASSPTRSIATNEKLFF
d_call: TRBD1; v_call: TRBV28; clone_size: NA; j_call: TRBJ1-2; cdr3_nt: TGTGCCAGCAGCGACAGGGGCGGCTACACCTTC; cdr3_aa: CASSDRGGYTF
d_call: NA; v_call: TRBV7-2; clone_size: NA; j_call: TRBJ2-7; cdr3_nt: TGTGCCAGCAGCCCGGGGACGTTTTACGAGCAGTACTTC; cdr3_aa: CASSPGTFYEQYF
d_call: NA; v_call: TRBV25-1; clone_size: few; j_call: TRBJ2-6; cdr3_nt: TGTGCCAGCAGTGATCCGGCGACTGGGGCCAACGTCCTGACTTTC; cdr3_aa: CASSDPATGANVLTF
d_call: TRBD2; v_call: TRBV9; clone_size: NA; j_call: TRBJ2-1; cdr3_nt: TGTGCCAGCAGCGTAGCTCTTACGACTAGCGGGAACCCCTACAATGAGCAGTTCTTC; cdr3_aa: CASSVALTTSGNPYNEQFF
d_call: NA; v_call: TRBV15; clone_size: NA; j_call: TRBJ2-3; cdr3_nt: TGTGCCACCAGCAGAGAGGTCGACATCGTGGCAGATACGCAGTATTTT; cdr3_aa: CATSREVDIVADTQYF
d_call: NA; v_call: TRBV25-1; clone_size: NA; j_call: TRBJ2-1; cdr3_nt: TGTGCCAGCAGTGAAACAAGGCCACCCAATGAGCAGTTCTTC; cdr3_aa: CASSETRPPNEQFF
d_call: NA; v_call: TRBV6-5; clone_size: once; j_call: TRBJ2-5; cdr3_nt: TGTGCCAGCAGTTACTCGTCTGGCGGGAAGGAGACCCAGTACTTC; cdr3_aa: CASSYSSGGKETQYF
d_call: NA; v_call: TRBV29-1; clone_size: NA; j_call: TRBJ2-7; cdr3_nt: TGCAGCGCCAAAGAATCGACTGGCCTGGGGGAGCAGTACTTC; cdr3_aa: CSAKESTGLGEQYF
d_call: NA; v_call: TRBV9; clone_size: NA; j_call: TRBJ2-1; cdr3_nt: TGTGCCAGCAGCCCGTTTCCTACCAATGAGCAGTTCTTC; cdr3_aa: CASSPFPTNEQFF
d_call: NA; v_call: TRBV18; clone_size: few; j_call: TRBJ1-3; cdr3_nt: TGTGCCAGCTCACCACCTACCAGGGCGAACACCATATATTTT; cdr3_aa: CASSPPTRANTIYF
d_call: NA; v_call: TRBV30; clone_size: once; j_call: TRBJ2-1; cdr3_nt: TGTGCCTGGAGTGACAATTCCTACAATGAGCAGTTCTTC; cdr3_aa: CAWSDNSYNEQFF
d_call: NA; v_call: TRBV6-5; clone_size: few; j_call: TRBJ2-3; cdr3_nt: TGTGCCAGCAGTTACGGGGGGATCGGGACAGATACGCAGTATTTT; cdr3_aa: CASSYGGIGTDTQYF
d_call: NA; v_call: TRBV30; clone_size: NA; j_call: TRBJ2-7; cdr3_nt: TGTGCCTGGAGTAGGCCCGGCGGCGTTTCCTACGAGCAGTACTTC; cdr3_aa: CAWSRPGGVSYEQYF
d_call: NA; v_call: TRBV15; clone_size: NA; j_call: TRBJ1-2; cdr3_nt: TGTGCCACCAGCAGAGAGTTGGGGACCCATGGCTACACCTTC; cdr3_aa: CATSRELGTHGYTF
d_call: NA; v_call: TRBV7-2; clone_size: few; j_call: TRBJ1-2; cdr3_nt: TGTGCCAGCAGCTTAGTGGGTTATGGCTACACCTTC; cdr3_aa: CASSLVGYGYTF